The clone carrying this TCR beta chain has ten or more counts. This specimen belongs to a study of T-cell reconstitution after alpha-beta-depleted transplantation in children. A TCRbeta library incorporating unique molecular identifiers was prepared. TCRdb fed the PCR reads into MiXCR, producing one record per CDR3 protein. The table has hundreds of thousands of distinct CDR3 sequences, roughly 17% seen once; the top ten hold under 1.2%. The CDR3 runs 14 residues. Unmatched junction bases numbered 7, after V lost 5 bases and J lost 3 bases. The germline CDR1 and CDR2 sequences are DFQATT and SNEGSKA (reference sequence).

This receptor was taken from a human donor who donated a stem cell graft to a child with acute myeloid leukemia. The chain links TRBV20-1 to TRBJ2-7; 10 bases map to TRBD1. The material sequenced was PBMCs from the stem cell graft donor, taken from the stem cell graft. The CDR3 loop is CSAEDRGANYEQYF. CDR3 DNA: TGCAGTGCTGAGGACAGGGGGGCCAACTACGAGCAGTACTTC.